This T cell receptor (beta chain) is from a study of a mutant IDH1 vaccine in newly diagnosed glioma. This CDR3 contains 13 residues. Trimming removed 0 bases at V and 3 bases at J, with 4 bases between. Looked up from germline, CDR1 is KGHSH and CDR2 is LQKENI. Turning to this clone: The antigen remains unidentified. Distinct nucleotide sequences in the sample also encode this CDR3.

Time point defined: baseline, week 1 (first vaccination visit). The treatment: pre-vaccination baseline after standard-of-care therapy. Libraries were prepared by immunoSEQ multiplex PCR; TCRdb keeps only in-frame clonotypes and omits some of them. The repertoire has 99,000 or so clones, around nine tenths of them found once; the top ten carry under 0.7%. Findings of the study overall: Pseudoprogression appeared independent of alterations in top peripheral clonotypes.

The chain uses TRBV18 and TRBJ2-3, with unresolved D. Material: PBMCs, obtained from a glioma patient treated with radiotherapy, temozolomide or both. The TCR was taken from a woman aged 45-60 years with glioma. The CDR3 region has the DNA TGTGCCAGCTCACCACCTAGTACAGATACGCAGTATTTT. It yields the protein CASSPPSTDTQYF.